Described below is a single TCR beta chain sequence and its context. Its specificity is unknown. This entry comes from a study of cytotoxic CD8 clonotypes in ibrutinib-treated CLL. Depth targeted 1 in 200,000 to 1 in 1 million T cells, averaging 10x coverage per clonotype. Assay: immunoSEQ multiplex PCR; the TCRdb copy retains only in-frame clones and omits some. The sample includes hundreds of thousands of clones, 67% seen only once; the top ten take roughly 6%. Study-wide points: Under treatment, the uncommon public clonotypes either contracted or remained stable.

Sample: PBMCs, taken after 36 months of ibrutinib treatment. The TCR sequence derives from a human donor with chronic lymphocytic leukemia.

The CDR3 coding sequence is TGCAGCGCAATACACGGTACAAGAGAGACCCAGTACTTC. Translating gives CSAIHGTRETQYF. The chain carries TRBV29-1 and TRBJ2-5; no firm D call. The CDR3 runs to 13 residues. Germline CDR1 reads SQVTM; CDR2 reads ANQGSEA. V was pared by 7 bases and J by 4 bases, with 16 bases between.